A single T cell receptor (beta chain) is shown here with its context. Its cognate antigen is unknown. The PCR used 60 Vbeta and 13 Jbeta primers. Sequencing was performed with immunoSEQ multiplex PCR; in TCRdb, only in-frame clones are kept and a portion is missing. This table holds some 160,000 clones, around 81% found once. This sample was included in a study of cytomegalovirus exposure and HLA in healthy donors. Study-level results: Earlier analysis found most TCR beta V segments productive about 87% or about 30% of the time.

V gave up 4 bases and J gave up 0 bases; unmatched junction bases: 7. Germline assignment: CDR1 SGHRS and CDR2 YFSETQ. The CDR3 runs to 16 residues. These donors counted as nominally healthy when sampled, but unrecorded immune exposures were likely. The TCR comes from a man aged 40-49 years in good health and CMV-seronegative. Sequencing used PBMCs. V gene TRBV5-1 combines with J gene TRBJ2-3; 8 bases align to TRBD2. The CDR3 region has the DNA TGCGCCAGCAGCGTTACTAGCGGAACTAGCACAGATACGCAGTATTTT. Amino acid sequence: CASSVTSGTSTDTQYF. Variable domain in full (rest from reference TRBV5-1 and TRBJ2-3): KAGVTQTPRYLIKTRGQQVTLSCSPISGHRSVSWYQQTPGQGLQFLFEYFSETQRNKGNFPGRFSGRQFSNSRSEMNVSTLELGDSALYLCASSVTSGTSTDTQYFGPGTRLTVL.